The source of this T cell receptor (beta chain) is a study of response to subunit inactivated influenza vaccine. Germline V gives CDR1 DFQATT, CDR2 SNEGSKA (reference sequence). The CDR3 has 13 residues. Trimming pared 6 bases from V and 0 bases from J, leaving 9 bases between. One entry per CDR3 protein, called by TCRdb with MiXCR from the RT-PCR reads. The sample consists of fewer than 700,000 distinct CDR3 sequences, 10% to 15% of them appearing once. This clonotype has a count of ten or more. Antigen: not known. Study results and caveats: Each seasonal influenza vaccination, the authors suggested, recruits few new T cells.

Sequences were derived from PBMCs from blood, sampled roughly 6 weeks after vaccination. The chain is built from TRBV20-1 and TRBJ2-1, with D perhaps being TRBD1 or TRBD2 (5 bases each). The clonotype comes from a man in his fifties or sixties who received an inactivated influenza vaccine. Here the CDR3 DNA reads TGCAGTGCAGCAGGGAGCTCCTACAATGAGCAGTTCTTC. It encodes CSAAGSSYNEQFF.